The sequence of this TCR beta chain was determined in a study of T cell repertoires in aging, cancer and after chemotherapy. Study-wide findings and caveats: In each cancer cohort, median generation probability increased across chemotherapy, suggesting thymic output rebounded. No conclusions about immunological memory after chemotherapy can be drawn from the repertoire data. Compared with age-matched healthy donors, untreated hematological or solid cancer patients showed higher blood TCR clonality. In cancer patients, declining TCR diversity with age involved lost richness and lost evenness.

The V end was cut by 1 base, the J end by 3 bases, with 9 bases between. CDR1 and CDR2 (germline): SQVTM, ANQGSEA. The CDR3 sequence is 13 residues long. This clonotype showed up just a few times. Its cognate antigen is unknown. Multiplex touch-down PCR with TRB-A/B primers amplified rearranged V-D-J TRB sequences. TCRdb processed the multiplex PCR reads anew with MiXCR; each CDR3 protein has one entry. The sample consists of about 2,200 distinct CDR3 sequences, around half of them appearing once. The template was genomic DNA from peripheral blood, not RNA. The receptor's source is a human donor with a blood cancer. The sequencing sample was made of blood. The chain links TRBV29-1 to TRBJ1-1; D ambiguous. The CDR3 DNA is TGCAGCGTTGAAGGGATCTGGGACACTGAAGCTTTCTTT. It codes for CSVEGIWDTEAFF.